Each of the 11 T cell receptor beta chains below was sequenced from the same sample in a study of blood T cell repertoires in COVID-19. Assay used: immunoSEQ multiplex PCR; TCRdb lists only in-frame clones, some missing. The sample holds approximately 110,000 clones, roughly 82% seen once. The sample taken for sequencing was peripheral blood. Receptors originate from a woman of 80 years or more with active or convalescent COVID-19.

This chain joins TRBV4-2 and TRBJ2-1; 9 bases are a match to TRBD2. CDR1 LGHNA and CDR2 YNFKEQ come from the germline V gene. After removal of 1 base from V and 4 bases from J, the junction contained 5 bases not matched to a gene. The CDR3 consists of 16 residues. The CDR3 DNA follows: TGTGCCAGCAGCCAAGGCTTTCTAGCGGGATACAATGAGCAGTTCTTC. It translates to CASSQGFLAGYNEQFF.

J is TRBJ2-2 and V is TRBV5-1; the match to TRBD2 covers 7 bases. The V segment lost 4 bases and the J segment 3 bases; nucleotides outside the gene matches: 15. The CDR3 runs to 18 residues. Per the germline V gene, CDR1 is SGHRS and CDR2 is YFSETQ. The CDR3, as DNA: TGCGCCAGCAGCACCGCTTGGGGGGGAATCGGGGACACCGGGGAGCTGTTTTTT. This gives the protein CASSTAWGGIGDTGELFF. Together with reference TRBV5-1 and TRBJ2-2, the CDR3 gives the full variable domain: KAGVTQTPRYLIKTRGQQVTLSCSPISGHRSVSWYQQTPGQGLQFLFEYFSETQRNKGNFPGRFSGRQFSNSRSEMNVSTLELGDSALYLCASSTAWGGIGDTGELFFGEGSRLTVL.

V gene TRBV11-2 combines with J gene TRBJ2-2; possibly TRBD2 for D (5 bases). From germline, CDR1 is SGHAT and CDR2 FQNNGV. Trimming stripped 3 bases from V and 7 bases from J, with 9 bases between. The CDR3 loop spans 13 amino acids. The CDR3 reads CASSLRVGGELFF. The CDR3 nucleotides are TGTGCCAGCAGCTTGAGGGTCGGCGGGGAGCTGTTTTTT.

This clone was observed a handful of times. The V gene is TRBV30, the J gene TRBJ1-5; 7 bases agree with TRBD1. Trimming took 4 bases from V and 0 from J; bases not matched to a gene: 3. The CDR3 runs to 14 residues. The germline V gene encodes CDR1 GTSNPN and CDR2 SVGIG (reference sequence). For the CDR3, the DNA is TGTGCCTGGAACCGGGACAGTAGCAATCAGCCCCAGCATTTT. Protein product: CAWNRDSSNQPQHF.

This chain connects TRBV12-5 to TRBJ2-1; 8 bases map to TRBD2. The CDR3 consists of 14 residues. V trimming: 5 bases; J trimming: 1 base; junction bases outside the gene matches: 1. CDR1 and CDR2 from the germline V gene are LGHNT and FRNRAP. Here the CDR3 DNA reads TGTGCTAGTGGTCGGGAGGGATCCTACAATGAGCAGTTCTTC. Translating gives CASGREGSYNEQFF. The variable domain in full, completed from reference TRBV12-5 and TRBJ2-1, reads DARVTQTPRHKVTEMGQEVTMRCQPILGHNTVFWYRQTMMQGLELLAYFRNRAPLDDSGMPKDRFSAEMPDATLATLKIQPSEPRDSAVYFCASGREGSYNEQFFGPGTRLTVL.

This sequence joins TRBV28 and TRBJ2-5; a possible D gene is TRBD1 (5 bases). From germline, CDR1 is MDHEN and CDR2 SYDVKM. The CDR3 is 13 residues long. The V end lost 3 bases, the J end lost 3 bases, and 8 bases lay between the germline ends. CDR3 region: CASSFGREETQYF. Written as DNA, the CDR3 is TGTGCCAGCAGTTTTGGCAGGGAAGAGACCCAGTACTTC.

This clone was seen more than once but under ten times. This CDR3 is also generated by other DNA sequences in the sample. V gene TRBV7-9 combines with J gene TRBJ2-3; the D gene is possibly TRBD1 (5 bases). V lost 1 base and J lost 3, with 8 bases in between. The CDR3 is 14 residues long. Germline V gene data show CDR1 as SEHNR and CDR2 as FQNEAQ (reference sequence). Here the CDR3 reads CASSLEGSTDTQYF. The CDR3 DNA reads TGTGCCAGCAGCTTAGAGGGGTCTACAGATACGCAGTATTTT. The whole variable domain, remainder taken from reference TRBV7-9 and TRBJ2-3, is DTGVSQNPRHKITKRGQNVTFRCDPISEHNRLYWYRQTLGQGPEFLTYFQNEAQLEKSRLLSDRFSAERPKGSFSTLEIQRTEQGDSAMYLCASSLEGSTDTQYFGPGTRLTVL.

The chain employs TRBV20-1 and TRBJ2-1, with D maybe TRBD1 (5 bases). The V end was cut by 4 bases, the J end by 10 bases, with 11 bases between. CDR1 is DFQATT and CDR2 is SNEGSKA in the germline V gene (reference sequence). CDR3 length: 11 residues. The CDR3 here is CSAIRQTEQFF. As DNA, the CDR3 is TGCAGTGCTATCAGACAGACGGAGCAGTTCTTC.

V and J are TRBV23-1 and TRBJ2-7, with a weak D call TRBD2 (5 bases). TRBV23-1 is assigned to the ORF class and has an uncertain function. This CDR3 is built from 18 residues. Trimming removed 3 bases at V and 0 bases at J, with 21 bases between. CDR3 sequence (DNA): TGCGCCAGCAGTCATTCCCGCGGGCGGCATGTGCGCTCCTACGAGCAGTACTTC. The encoded protein is CASSHSRGRHVRSYEQYF.

This clone was seen just once. The V gene is TRBV10-3, the J gene TRBJ2-6, with D possibly matching TRBD1 (6 bases). The CDR3 covers 14 residues. The V and J ends lost 5 bases and 2 bases respectively, with 7 bases between them. The germline V gene has CDR1 ENHRY and CDR2 SYGVKD. The chain's CDR3 is CAISQGPGANVLTF. DNA for the CDR3: TGTGCCATCAGTCAGGGGCCTGGGGCCAACGTCCTGACTTTC.

V usage is TRBV25-1 and J usage is TRBJ2-2; TRBD1 might be the D (6 bases). The V end was cut by 4 bases, the J end by 3 bases, with 18 bases between. CDR3 size: 17 residues. In germline, CDR1 is MGHDK, CDR2 SYGVNS. CDR3 in DNA: TGTGCCAGCAGTGCGGAGGACAGAAATGATTACACCGGGGAGCTGTTTTTT. It translates to CASSAEDRNDYTGELFF.